A single sample gave rise to the 25 T cell receptor beta chains below, sequenced in a study of cytomegalovirus exposure and HLA in healthy donors. PCR amplification relied on 60 Vbeta primers (plus 13 Jbeta primers). The protocol was immunoSEQ multiplex PCR, while the TCRdb copy is restricted to in-frame clones and leaves out a portion. The data contain around 160,000 clones, roughly 77% of them singletons. Sequences were obtained from PBMCs. These receptors originate from a woman in her thirties or forties in good health and CMV-seropositive.

The sample holds a few counts of this clone. V and J are TRBV27 and TRBJ2-3, with D possibly matching TRBD2 (6 bases). Deletions cut 0 bases from V and 3 bases from J, with 10 bases between. Germline CDR1 MNHEY, CDR2 SMNVEV (reference sequence). The CDR3 is made up of 15 amino acids. The CDR3 region has the DNA TGTGCCAGCAGTTTATCATGGGCGGGGACAGATACGCAGTATTTT. Its translation: CASSLSWAGTDTQYF.

The chain links TRBV19 to TRBJ1-5; D not resolved. Looked up from germline, CDR1 is LNHDA and CDR2 is SQIVND (reference sequence). V shed 4 bases and J shed 1 base, with 8 bases lying between them. This CDR3 has 14 residues. CDR3 in DNA: TGTGCCAGTAGTAGATCAGCGAGCAATCAGCCCCAGCATTTT. It specifies CASSRSASNQPQHF.

This clone was counted a few times. The chain couples TRBV4-2 to TRBJ2-7, with 9 bases matching TRBD2. There are 20 residues in the CDR3. CDR1 is LGHNA and CDR2 is YNFKEQ in the germline V gene. The V gene end was trimmed by 0 bases and the J gene end by 0 bases; junction bases not matched to a gene: 15. The CDR3 DNA is TGTGCCAGCAGCCAAGAAAGTCCCTGGGGGGCGGGAGGGAACTCCTACGAGCAGTACTTC. It is translated as CASSQESPWGAGGNSYEQYF.

CDR3: CASSALQDTEAFF. The CDR3 DNA reads TGTGCCAGCAGCGCCCTTCAGGACACTGAAGCTTTCTTT. This chain connects TRBV9 to TRBJ1-1, with D uncertain. This CDR3 has 13 amino acids. V lost 3 bases, J lost 3 bases, and 9 bases lay in between. Germline CDR1 SGDLS, CDR2 YYNGEE.

The rearrangement links TRBV18 to TRBJ2-2, with 8 positions matching TRBD2. Trimming cost V 8 bases and J 2 bases; bases outside gene matches: 16. The CDR3 loop spans 18 amino acids. The germline gives CDR1 KGHSH, CDR2 LQKENI. CDR3 sequence reads: CASTQYGLAVPNTGELFF. CDR3 coding DNA: TGTGCCAGCACACAATATGGACTAGCTGTCCCCAACACCGGGGAGCTGTTTTTT.

The chain has TRBV18 and TRBJ1-5, with TRBD1 identical over 8 bases. The CDR3 extends over 14 amino acids. V shed 8 bases and J 6 bases; nucleotides not matched to a gene: 9. The germline gives CDR1 KGHSH, CDR2 LQKENI. The CDR3 protein is CASADQGARQPQHF. The CDR3, as DNA: TGTGCCAGCGCCGATCAGGGGGCGCGTCAGCCCCAGCATTTT.

The chain combines TRBV28 with TRBJ2-7; TRBD1 matches 9 bases. This CDR3 spans 15 amino acids. CDR1 is MDHEN, CDR2 SYDVKM, per germline. The trim removed 5 bases at V and 1 base at J, leaving 6 bases unmatched. The CDR3 nucleotides are TGTGCCAGCAGTCCCTCCGGGACAGGGTCCTACGAGCAGTACTTC. Amino acid sequence: CASSPSGTGSYEQYF.

This rearrangement joins TRBV6-1 to TRBJ1-5; D is unresolved. In germline, CDR1 is MNHNS, CDR2 SASEGT. The CDR3 totals 16 residues. V lost 3 bases, J lost 4 bases, and 16 bases lay in between. CDR3 nucleotide sequence: TGTGCCAGCAGTGAGGAGGCTTTCGACCGTAATCAGCCCCAGCATTTT. Its translation: CASSEEAFDRNQPQHF.

This clone was seen ten or more times. The J gene is TRBJ2-7, the V gene TRBV10-3; 10 nucleotides line up with TRBD2. Germline V lookup: CDR1 ENHRY, CDR2 SYGVKD. V was clipped by 10 bases and J by 6 bases; unmatched bases: 6. The CDR3 contains 12 residues. The CDR3 DNA follows: TGTGCCACCGGGACTAGCGCTAGCGAGCAGTACTTC. It encodes CATGTSASEQYF.

The V gene is TRBV7-2, the J gene TRBJ2-7; 8 bases are a match to TRBD1. V lost 0 bases, J lost 5 bases, and 6 bases stayed unmatched. Germline-derived CDR1 and CDR2 are SGHTA and FQGNSA. CDR3 size: 15 residues. CDR3 nucleotides: TGTGCCAGCAGCTTAGCGGGGCAGGGGGCCGACGAGCAGTACTTC. This translates into CASSLAGQGADEQYF.

The genes are TRBV4-2 and TRBJ2-1; tentative D call: TRBD2 (7 bases). V gave up 2 bases and J gave up 9 bases, with 23 bases separating them. This CDR3 is 17 amino acids long. Germline V gives CDR1 LGHNA, CDR2 YNFKEQ. In DNA form, the CDR3 reads TGTGCCAGCAGCCAAACTCAACTAGGGGGGGCCAGGACTGAGCAGTTCTTC. This gives the protein CASSQTQLGGARTEQFF.

The chain combines TRBV9 with TRBJ2-2; D is uncertain. Looked up from germline, CDR1 is SGDLS and CDR2 is YYNGEE. The CDR3 has 15 amino acids. V was cut by 3 bases and J by 0 bases, with 9 bases left in between. CDR3: CASSGSATNTGELFF. CDR3 bases: TGTGCCAGCAGCGGCAGCGCAACGAACACCGGGGAGCTGTTTTTT.

The chain carries TRBV5-1 and TRBJ1-2; 7 nucleotides align to TRBD1. The CDR3 length is 18 residues. The germline gives CDR1 SGHRS, CDR2 YFSETQ. The V segment lost 4 bases and the J segment 1 base; nucleotides outside the gene matches: 16. The chain's CDR3 is CASSPIGGGQEINYGYTF. The CDR3 DNA is TGCGCCAGCAGCCCCATTGGTGGAGGACAGGAGATTAACTATGGCTACACCTTC.

The rearrangement joins TRBV27 to TRBJ2-3, with 13 nucleotides matching TRBD2. V trimming: 8 bases; J trimming: 4 bases; junction bases outside the gene matches: 12. The CDR3 has 17 amino acids. CDR1 and CDR2 from the germline V gene are MNHEY and SMNVEV (reference sequence). CDR3 amino acids: CASLPATSGRIADTQYF. The DNA of the CDR3 is TGTGCCAGCCTACCGGCGACTAGCGGGAGGATCGCAGATACGCAGTATTTT.

This clone has only a few counts. The V gene is TRBV9, the J gene TRBJ2-3; the match to TRBD2 covers 9 bases. J gave up 4 bases and V 0 bases, and 6 bases lay outside the gene matches. The CDR3 runs 16 residues. In germline, CDR1 is SGDLS, CDR2 YYNGEE. DNA for the CDR3: TGTGCCAGCAGCGTAGCCCCTAGCGGGATGTCAGATACGCAGTATTTT. This encodes CASSVAPSGMSDTQYF.

The chain uses TRBV6-5 and TRBJ1-5; D is undetermined. The germline CDR1 and CDR2 sequences are MNHEY and SVGAGI. This CDR3 contains 15 residues. The ends were cut back, 5 bases at V and 5 bases at J, with 16 bases in the middle. The CDR3 bases are TGTGCCAGCAGTCCAACCGGGTCGGGTGATCAGCCCCAGCATTTT. Translated: CASSPTGSGDQPQHF.

The genes are TRBV10-3 and TRBJ1-3; no clear D gene. CDR1 is ENHRY and CDR2 is SYGVKD in the germline V gene. V gave up 3 bases and J gave up 7 bases, with 13 bases separating them. The CDR3 consists of 14 residues. In nucleotides, the CDR3 is TGTGCCATCAGTGAAGGAGGGAGTATGAACACCATATATTTT. It yields the protein CAISEGGSMNTIYF.

The rearrangement joins TRBV30 to TRBJ2-1; 11 nucleotides align to TRBD2. Germline V gene sequence: CDR1 GTSNPN, CDR2 SVGIG (reference sequence). The CDR3 has 14 amino acids. The V and J ends lost 6 bases and 5 bases, in that order; junction bases with no gene match: 6. CDR3 protein: CACLLAGGHNEQFF. The DNA for the CDR3 is TGTGCCTGTCTGCTAGCGGGAGGCCACAATGAGCAGTTCTTC.

The chain carries TRBV28 and TRBJ1-1; D call uncertain. Germline loops: CDR1 MDHEN, CDR2 SYDVKM. The CDR3 is 13 residues long. The V end was cut by 6 bases, the J end by 7 bases, with 15 bases between. CDR3 nucleotide sequence: TGTGCCAGCAGGACCGGCGGAAGGCGTGAAGCTTTCTTT. Its protein product is CASRTGGRREAFF.

J is TRBJ2-1 and V is TRBV2, with TRBD2 matching 12 bases. The trim removed 4 bases at V and 6 bases at J, leaving 4 bases unmatched. Germline CDR1 is SNHLY and CDR2 is FYNNEI. The CDR3 sequence is 15 residues long. The CDR3 region has the DNA TGTGCCAGCAGTGGACCTAGCGGGAGGGCCAATGAGCAGTTCTTC. Translating gives CASSGPSGRANEQFF. The full variable domain, its missing parts supplied by reference TRBV2 and TRBJ2-1, is EPEVTQTPSHQVTQMGQEVILRCVPISNHLYFYWYRQILGQKVEFLVSFYNNEISEKSEIFDDQFSVERPDGSNFTLKIRSTKLEDSAMYFCASSGPSGRANEQFFGPGTRLTVL.

The chain employs TRBV23-1 and TRBJ2-7; D is unresolved. TRBV23-1 is marked as an open reading frame, function uncertain. This CDR3 comprises 15 residues. With 6 bases removed from V and 3 bases from J, the gap between germline ends came to 18 bases. The CDR3 DNA follows: TGCGCCAGCAGCCCTTCCTGGCTAGAACACTACGAGCAGTACTTC. Translated: CASSPSWLEHYEQYF.

The chain carries TRBV18 and TRBJ2-7, with a tentative D call TRBD2 (6 bases). V lost 5 bases, J lost 4 bases, and 12 bases lay in between. CDR1 and CDR2 (germline): KGHSH, LQKENI. This CDR3 region has 13 residues. The CDR3 loop is CASSVAASYEQYF. The CDR3 DNA reads as TGTGCCAGCTCAGTAGCGGCTTCGTACGAGCAGTACTTC.

This clone was counted only a few times. V usage is TRBV2 and J usage is TRBJ2-3; TRBD2 matches at 15 bases. V lost 4 bases to trimming and J lost 10 bases; unmatched junction nucleotides: 3. Germline lookup yields CDR1 SNHLY and CDR2 FYNNEI. The CDR3 totals 14 residues. The CDR3 coding sequence is TGTGCCAGCAGTGTGGGACTAGCGGGAGGCCCGCAGTATTTT. Translation: CASSVGLAGGPQYF.

The J gene is TRBJ2-7, the V gene TRBV20-1; D gene ambiguous. Germline loops: CDR1 DFQATT, CDR2 SNEGSKA (reference sequence). Between the trimmed V and J ends, which lost 5 bases and 2 bases, there was a span of 7 bases. The CDR3 consists of 11 residues. The DNA of the CDR3 is TGCAGTGCTCCTAGAGCCTACGAGCAGTACTTC. Its protein is CSAPRAYEQYF.

This clone came up a few times. This chain links TRBV19 with TRBJ2-6; possibly TRBD1 for D (5 bases). CDR1 LNHDA and CDR2 SQIVND come from the germline V gene (reference sequence). This CDR3 has 21 residues. Trimming pared 6 bases from V and 0 bases from J, leaving 27 bases between. CDR3 amino acids: CASRVSARMGRVGSGANVLTF. In DNA form, the CDR3 reads TGTGCCAGTAGAGTCTCGGCTAGGATGGGCAGGGTAGGCTCTGGGGCCAACGTCCTGACTTTC.